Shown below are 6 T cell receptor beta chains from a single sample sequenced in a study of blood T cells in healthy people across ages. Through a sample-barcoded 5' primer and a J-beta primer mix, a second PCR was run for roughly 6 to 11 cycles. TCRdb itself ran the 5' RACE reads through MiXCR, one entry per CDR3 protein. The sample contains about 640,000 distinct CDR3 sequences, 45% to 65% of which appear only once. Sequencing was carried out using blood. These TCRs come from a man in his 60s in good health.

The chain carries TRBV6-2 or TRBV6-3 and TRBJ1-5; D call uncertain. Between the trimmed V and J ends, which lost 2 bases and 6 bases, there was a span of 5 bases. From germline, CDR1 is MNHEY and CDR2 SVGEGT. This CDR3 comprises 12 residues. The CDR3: CASSYTGQPQHF. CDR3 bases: TGTGCCAGCAGTTACACGGGTCAGCCCCAGCATTTT.

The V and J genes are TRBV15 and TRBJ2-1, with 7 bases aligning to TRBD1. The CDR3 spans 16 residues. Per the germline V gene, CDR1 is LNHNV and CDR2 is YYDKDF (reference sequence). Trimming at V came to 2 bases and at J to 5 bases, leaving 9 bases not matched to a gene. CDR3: CATSRPGRGFDNEQFF. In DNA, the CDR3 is TGTGCCACCAGCAGACCTGGCAGGGGGTTCGACAATGAGCAGTTCTTC. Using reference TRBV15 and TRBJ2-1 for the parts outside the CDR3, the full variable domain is DAMVIQNPRYQVTQFGKPVTLSCSQTLNHNVMYWYQQKSSQAPKLLFHYYDKDFNNEADTPDNFQSRRPNTSFCFLDIRSPGLGDTAMYLCATSRPGRGFDNEQFFGPGTRLTVL.

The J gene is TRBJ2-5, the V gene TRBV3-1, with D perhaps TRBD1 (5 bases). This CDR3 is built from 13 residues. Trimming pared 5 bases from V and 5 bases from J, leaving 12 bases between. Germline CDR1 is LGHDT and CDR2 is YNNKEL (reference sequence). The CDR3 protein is CASSGPSGETQYF. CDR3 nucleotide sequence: TGTGCCAGCAGCGGGCCTTCAGGGGAGACCCAGTACTTC.

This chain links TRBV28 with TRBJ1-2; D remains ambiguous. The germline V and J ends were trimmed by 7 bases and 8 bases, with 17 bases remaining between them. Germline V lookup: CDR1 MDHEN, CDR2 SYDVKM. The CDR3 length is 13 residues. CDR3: CASTSGRVSGYTF. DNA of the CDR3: TGTGCCAGCACCTCCGGCAGAGTCTCGGGCTACACCTTC.

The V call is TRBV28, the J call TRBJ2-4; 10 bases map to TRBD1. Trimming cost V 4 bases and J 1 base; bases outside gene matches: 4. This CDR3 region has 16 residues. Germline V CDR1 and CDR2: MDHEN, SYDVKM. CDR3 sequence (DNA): TGTGCCAGCAGTTCAGGGGGACAGGGGGCCAAAAACATTCAGTACTTC. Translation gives CASSSGGQGAKNIQYF.

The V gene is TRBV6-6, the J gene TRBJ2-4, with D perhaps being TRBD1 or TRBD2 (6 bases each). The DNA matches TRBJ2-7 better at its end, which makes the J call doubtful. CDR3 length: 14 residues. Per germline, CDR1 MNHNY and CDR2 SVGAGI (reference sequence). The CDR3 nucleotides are TGTGCCAGCAGTTATCTCCAGGGGACTTACGAGCAGTACTTC. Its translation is CASSYLQGTYEQYF.